This T cell receptor (beta chain) comes out of a study of CD8 T cells in Susac syndrome. Across the whole study: Blood was drawn from Susac syndrome patients while they were therapy-naive, on corticosteroids, or on intravenous immunoglobulin alone. Study observations and caveats: The study identified about fifteen and five Susac-specific public clones in total CD8+ and CD8+ TEMRA repertoires.

This clonotype occurred once. Antigen specificity is unknown. The CD8+ and CD4+ T cells were isolated magnetically using a negative isolation approach, whereas the TEMRA cells were enriched by FACS. This CDR3 has 12 residues. In germline, CDR1 is MNHEY, CDR2 SVGAGI. V was clipped by 6 bases and J by 6 bases, with 12 bases between them. Random hexamers were used to reverse transcribe the RNA input (roughly 0.5 to 1 ug). An immunoSEQ multiplex PCR amplified TCR beta CDR3 over 54 Vbeta and 13 Jbeta. In TCRdb, the immunoSEQ multiplex PCR reads were re-called with MiXCR into one record per CDR3 protein. The sample shows some 120,000 distinct CDR3 sequences, around 95% of them seen only once.

The TCR was taken from a human donor with Susac syndrome. What was sequenced was CD8+ T cells from PBMCs. The V and J genes are TRBV6-5 and TRBJ2-7, with D perhaps matching TRBD1 (6 bases). The CDR3 here is CASSPTGIEQYF. CDR3 coding DNA: TGTGCCAGCAGCCCCACAGGGATCGAGCAGTACTTC.